This entry concerns a single TCR beta chain. Its antigen is undetermined. This specimen belongs to a study of T cell repertoires in cytomegalovirus infection. One entry per CDR3 protein, called by TCRdb with MiXCR from the reads. The sample carries about 900,000 distinct CDR3 sequences, approximately 31% recorded once. V was trimmed by 7 bases and J by 2 bases, leaving 21 bases between them. CDR3 size: 15 residues. Germline V CDR1 and CDR2: DFQATT, SNEGSKA (reference sequence). Sequences were derived from cultured CD8+ T cells from PBMCs, sampled from culture after CMV antigen stimulation. The chain is built from TRBV20-1 and TRBJ2-7; a possible D gene is TRBD1 (6 bases). The origin of this receptor is a human donor in good health (CMV status not recorded). Some clones in this sample may be carry-over from other donors' samples. The CDR3 DNA follows: TGCAGTGTTAGCCCCCTGACAGGTCAACCCTACGAGCAGTACGTC. Amino acid sequence: CSVSPLTGQPYEQYV.